This TCR beta chain was retrieved from a study of blood T cell repertoires in COVID-19. Study as a whole: Whether acute or convalescent, the COVID-19 samples came from the United States, Italy and Spain. The analysed material was cDNA or gDNA that came from T cells, B-cell-depleted T cells, or PBMCs.

The ends lost 7 bases at V and 8 bases at J; junction bases unmatched: 5. The CDR3 consists of 13 residues. Germline V gene sequence: CDR1 LNHDA, CDR2 SQIVND (reference sequence). Per the study methods: Cell counts per sample came from amplifying reference gene primers. Sequencing was performed with immunoSEQ multiplex PCR; in TCRdb, only in-frame clones are kept and a portion is missing. V and J calls and clone size come straight from that table; D and trimming were deduced from the DNA. The top ten clones hold roughly 2.4% of a sample with some 290,000 clones, about nine tenths of them seen once. The sequence was obtained from a woman aged 45-65 years who had recovered from COVID-19. The J gene is TRBJ1-2, the V gene TRBV19; 12 bases are shared with TRBD1. The sample comprised peripheral blood. The CDR3 region is CASTRDRGRGYTF. The CDR3 nucleotides are TGTGCCAGTACCCGGGACAGGGGGCGCGGCTACACCTTC.